These 6 T cell receptor beta chains were all obtained from the same sample, sequenced in a study of immune evolution from preneoplasia to lung adenocarcinoma. Profiled with immunoSEQ multiplex PCR; TCRdb holds only in-frame clones, not every one. The sample has 6,000 to 6,500 clones, approximately 80% seen once. The material sequenced was FFPE lung adenocarcinoma in situ tissue. The source of these receptors is a donor older than 65 with lung adenocarcinoma.

This clone showed up just a few times. The chain recombines TRBV2 with TRBJ1-5, with unresolved D. Germline CDR1 and CDR2: SNHLY and FYNNEI. The length of the CDR3 is 14 residues. Trimming took off 3 bases at V and 1 base at J, with 7 bases between the two ends. The CDR3 DNA reads TGTGCCAGCAGTGAGGGCCGGAGCAATCAGCCCCAGCATTTT. This codes for CASSEGRSNQPQHF.

The chain employs TRBV28 and TRBJ2-7; TRBD2 aligns across 12 bases. This CDR3 has 15 residues. V lost 6 bases, J lost 2 bases, and 5 bases stayed unmatched. Per the germline V gene, CDR1 is MDHEN and CDR2 is SYDVKM. CDR3 bases: TGTGCCAGCAGGCCCACTAGCGGGGGGACCTACGAGCAGTACTTC. This codes for CASRPTSGGTYEQYF.

The table lists this clone with a count of one. The gene calls are TRBV10-2 and TRBJ1-5; D is unclear. From germline, CDR1 is WSHSY and CDR2 SAAADI. V was trimmed by 7 bases and J by 0 bases, leaving 10 bases between them. The CDR3 is 14 amino acids. The CDR3 region is CASKGSYSNQPQHF. CDR3 DNA: TGCGCCAGCAAAGGGAGCTATAGCAATCAGCCCCAGCATTTT.

The rearrangement links TRBV4-1 to TRBJ2-1; 8 bases match TRBD2. V trimming: 0 bases; J trimming: 3 bases; junction bases outside the gene matches: 10. From germline, CDR1 is MGHRA and CDR2 YSYEKL. The CDR3 extends over 18 amino acids. The CDR3 spells CASSQDSPSGSFYNEQFF. The CDR3 DNA reads as TGCGCCAGCAGCCAAGATTCCCCGAGCGGGAGCTTCTACAATGAGCAGTTCTTC.

The V call is TRBV19, the J call TRBJ1-5; the D gene is possibly TRBD1 (5 bases). Trimming stripped 7 bases from V and 0 bases from J, with 22 bases between. The germline CDR1 and CDR2 sequences are LNHDA and SQIVND (reference sequence). The CDR3 covers 18 residues. CDR3 protein: CASTPGGGAAASNQPQHF. CDR3 DNA sequence: TGTGCCAGTACTCCTGGAGGAGGGGCTGCTGCTAGCAATCAGCCCCAGCATTTT.

The chain is built from TRBV9 and TRBJ1-1; D gene ambiguous. The V end lost 0 bases, the J end lost 5 bases, and 11 bases lay between the germline ends. This CDR3 comprises 14 residues. Germline V gene sequence: CDR1 SGDLS, CDR2 YYNGEE. The CDR3 loop is CASSVVVLWTEAFF. CDR3 nucleotides: TGTGCCAGCAGCGTAGTCGTACTTTGGACTGAAGCTTTCTTT.